This entry features one TCR beta chain sequence. Its antigen is unidentified. The ends were cut back, 2 bases at V and 5 bases at J, with 16 bases in the middle. This CDR3 region has 15 residues. CDR1 and CDR2 from the germline V gene are MNHNY and SVGAGI (reference sequence). The source of the sample is a study of tumor-infiltrating lymphocytes in localized non-small cell lung cancer. Study-wide points: No T-cell fraction difference was seen between IM1 and IM2 tumors. Different pieces of the same tissue went to different assays, confounding technical variation with intratumor heterogeneity.

Method: immunoSEQ multiplex PCR; TCRdb's copy keeps in-frame clones and lacks some. The table lists some 6,000 clones, approximately 82% of them singletons. The receptor was derived from a human donor with non-small cell lung cancer. Sequenced material: lung tumor tissue. The chain carries TRBV6-6 and TRBJ2-7, with a possible D match to TRBD2 (5 bases). In DNA, the CDR3 is TGTGCCAGCAGTTACGGAGCGGACCTTCGGAACGAGCAGTACTTC. As protein: CASSYGADLRNEQYF.